Listed below are T cell receptor beta chains from one sample, sequenced in a study of blood T cell repertoires in COVID-19. The assay was immunoSEQ multiplex PCR, and TCRdb's table has in-frame clones only and misses some. This table holds 360,000 or so clones, about 92% found once. The sequenced sample was peripheral blood. These receptors were obtained from a woman aged 55-75 years with COVID-19, enrolled during active disease. The CDR3 runs from the conserved cysteine through the conserved F or W. A D gene is named only where the DNA matches it firmly. Size is stated for part of the rows, as once, few or many counts, or as a class when the clone is expanded.

d_gene	v_gene	j_gene	abundance	CDR3aa	CDR3nt
-	TRBV4-1	TRBJ1-2	once	CASSQDRGGYGYTF	TGCGCCAGCAGCCAAGACCGGGGTGGCTATGGCTACACCTTC
-	TRBV3-1/TRBV3-2	TRBJ1-5	-	CASSQSRGNQPQHF	TGTGCCAGCAGCCAATCACGGGGCAATCAGCCCCAGCATTTT
-	TRBV25-1	TRBJ1-4	-	CASSEGGATNEKLFF	TGTGCCAGCAGTGAGGGGGGGGCAACTAATGAAAAACTGTTTTTT
-	TRBV5-6	TRBJ2-5	once	CASSSSPRHLQETQYF	TGTGCCAGCAGCTCCAGTCCGCGGCACCTCCAAGAGACCCAGTACTTC
-	TRBV6-5	TRBJ1-1	-	CASSYSQGTEAFF	TGTGCCAGCAGTTACTCCCAGGGGACTGAAGCTTTCTTT
TRBD1	TRBV9	TRBJ1-2	-	CASSPSGGGIYGYTF	TGTGCCAGCAGCCCTAGTGGAGGGGGCATCTATGGCTACACCTTC
TRBD1	TRBV5-6	TRBJ1-2	-	CASRLGGGQNYGYTF	TGTGCCAGCAGATTGGGTGGGGGACAGAACTATGGCTACACCTTC
TRBD1	TRBV5-6	TRBJ2-2	once	CASSFEQGSGELFF	TGTGCCAGCAGCTTTGAACAGGGGTCCGGGGAGCTGTTTTTT
TRBD1	TRBV11-3	TRBJ1-1	-	CASSPGQGLSTEAFF	TGTGCCAGCAGCCCCGGACAGGGCTTATCCACTGAAGCTTTCTTT
TRBD1	TRBV9	TRBJ2-1	-	CASSTRDRPYNEQFF	TGTGCCAGCAGCACCCGGGACAGGCCTTACAATGAGCAGTTCTTC
-	TRBV9	TRBJ1-2	-	CASSVEPPRGGEFGYTF	TGTGCCAGCAGCGTAGAACCCCCCCGGGGGGGCGAGTTTGGCTACACCTTC
-	TRBV2	TRBJ2-1	-	CASSENDPETATYNEQFF	TGTGCCAGCAGTGAAAATGACCCCGAGACAGCCACCTACAATGAGCAGTTCTTC
TRBD1	TRBV28	TRBJ1-3	once	CASSFSGTGWNTIYF	TGTGCCAGCAGTTTTTCTGGGACAGGCTGGAACACCATATATTTT
-	TRBV25-1	TRBJ1-1	-	CASSESLRGDTEAFF	TGTGCCAGCAGTGAATCGCTCCGGGGTGACACTGAAGCTTTCTTT
-	TRBV11-3	TRBJ2-2	-	CASSPCGPLHRGAVF	TGTGCCAGCAGCCCCTGCGGGCCACTACACCGGGGAGCTGTTTTT
-	TRBV18	TRBJ1-2	-	CASQQGGVPDGYTF	TGTGCCAGCCAGCAGGGTGGCGTTCCGGATGGCTACACCTTC
-	TRBV21-1	TRBJ1-5	-	CASSGQPWGRGSVQPQHF	-
-	TRBV2	TRBJ1-6	-	CASSESGGRSSPLHF	TGTGCCAGCAGTGAATCCGGGGGGCGCAGTTCACCCCTCCACTTT
-	TRBV5-1	TRBJ2-3	-	CASSLAGLDTQYF	TGCGCCAGCAGCTTGGCCGGGTTGGATACGCAGTATTTT
TRBD2	TRBV4-2	TRBJ2-5	-	CASSQGVAGTQETQYF	TGTGCCAGCAGCCAAGGGGTAGCGGGGACGCAAGAGACCCAGTACTTC
TRBD1	TRBV7-6	TRBJ2-7	once	CASSSRQGPTYEQYF	TGTGCCAGCAGCTCAAGACAGGGACCCACCTACGAGCAGTACTTC
-	TRBV9	TRBJ1-1	-	CASSVSDTEAFF	TGTGCCAGCAGCGTATCCGACACTGAAGCTTTCTTT
-	TRBV9	TRBJ2-5	-	CASSVEGQETQYF	TGTGCCAGCAGCGTAGAGGGGCAAGAGACCCAGTACTTC
TRBD1	TRBV9	TRBJ1-5	-	CASSGGTEPNQPQHF	TGTGCCAGCAGCGGCGGGACAGAACCCAATCAGCCCCAGCATTTT
-	TRBV9	TRBJ1-2	-	CASSTGGDYGYTF	TGTGCCAGCAGCACCGGGGGTGACTATGGCTACACCTTC
-	TRBV7-2	TRBJ1-5	-	CASSLGWGLVQPQHF	TGTGCCAGCAGCTTAGGGTGGGGGCTTGTTCAGCCCCAGCATTTT
TRBD1	TRBV5-1	TRBJ2-7	once	CASSPGQGGEQYF	TGCGCCAGCAGCCCAGGACAGGGGGGAGAGCAGTACTTC
TRBD1	TRBV13	TRBJ1-5	-	CASSRRTGNQPQHF	TGTGCCAGCAGCCGACGGACAGGGAATCAGCCCCAGCATTTT
TRBD2	TRBV2	TRBJ2-3	-	CASSEARTSGVTDTQYF	TGTGCCAGCAGTGAAGCCAGGACTAGCGGGGTCACAGATACGCAGTATTTT
-	TRBV19	TRBJ1-1	-	CASSIRADTEAFF	TGTGCCAGTAGTATCAGGGCTGACACTGAAGCTTTCTTT